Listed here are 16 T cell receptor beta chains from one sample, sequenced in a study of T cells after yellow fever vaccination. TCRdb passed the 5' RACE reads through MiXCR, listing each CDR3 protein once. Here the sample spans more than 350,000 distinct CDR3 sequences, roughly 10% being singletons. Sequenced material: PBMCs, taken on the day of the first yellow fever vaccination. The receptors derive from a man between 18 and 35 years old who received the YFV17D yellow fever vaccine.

CDR3 amino acids: CASSSTGGPGTDTQYF. The CDR3 DNA reads TGTGCCAGCAGTTCGACAGGGGGCCCAGGCACAGATACGCAGTATTTT. The chain employs TRBV6-5 and TRBJ2-3; the match to TRBD1 covers 10 bases. The germline CDR1 and CDR2 sequences are MNHEY and SVGAGI. This CDR3 comprises 16 residues. The trim removed 4 bases at V and 1 base at J, leaving 5 bases unmatched.

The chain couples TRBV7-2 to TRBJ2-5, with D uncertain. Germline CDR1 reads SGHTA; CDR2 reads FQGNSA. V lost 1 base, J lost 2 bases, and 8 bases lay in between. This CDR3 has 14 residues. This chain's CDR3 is CASSLEVGQETQYF. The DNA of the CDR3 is TGTGCCAGCAGCTTAGAAGTGGGGCAAGAGACCCAGTACTTC. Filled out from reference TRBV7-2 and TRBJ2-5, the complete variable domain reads GAGVSQSPSNKVTEKGKDVELRCDPISGHTALYWYRQSLGQGLEFLIYFQGNSAPDKSGLPSDRFSAERTGGSVSTLTIQRTQQEDSAVYLCASSLEVGQETQYFGPGTRLLVL.

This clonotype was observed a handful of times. This CDR3 reads CASSESGGWTEAFF. CDR3 sequence (DNA): TGTGCCAGCAGTGAATCGGGGGGTTGGACTGAAGCTTTCTTT. The V and J genes are TRBV2 and TRBJ1-1; possible D gene TRBD1, 5 bases. Trimming removed 2 bases at V and 5 bases at J, with 12 bases between. CDR1 is SNHLY, CDR2 FYNNEI, per germline. This CDR3 has 14 residues.

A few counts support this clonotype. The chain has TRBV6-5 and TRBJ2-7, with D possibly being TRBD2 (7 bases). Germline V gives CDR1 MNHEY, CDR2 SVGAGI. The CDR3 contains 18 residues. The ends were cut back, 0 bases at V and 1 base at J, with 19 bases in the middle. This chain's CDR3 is CASSYSIGLQGGSYEQYF. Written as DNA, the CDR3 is TGTGCCAGCAGTTACTCGATAGGGTTACAGGGAGGGTCCTACGAGCAGTACTTC.

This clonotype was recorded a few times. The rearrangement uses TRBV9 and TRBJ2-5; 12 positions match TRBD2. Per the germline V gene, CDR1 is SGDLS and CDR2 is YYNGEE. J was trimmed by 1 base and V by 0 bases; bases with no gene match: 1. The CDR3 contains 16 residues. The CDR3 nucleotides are TGTGCCAGCAGCGTAGGGGGACTAGCGGGCCAAGAGACCCAGTACTTC. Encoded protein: CASSVGGLAGQETQYF.

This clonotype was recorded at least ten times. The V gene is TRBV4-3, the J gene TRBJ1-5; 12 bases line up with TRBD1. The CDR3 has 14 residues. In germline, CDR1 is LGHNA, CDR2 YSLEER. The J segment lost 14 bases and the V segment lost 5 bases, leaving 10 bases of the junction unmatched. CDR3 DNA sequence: TGCGCCAGCAGCGCCGGGACAGGGGGCGAAAAGAAGCATTTT. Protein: CASSAGTGGEKKHF.

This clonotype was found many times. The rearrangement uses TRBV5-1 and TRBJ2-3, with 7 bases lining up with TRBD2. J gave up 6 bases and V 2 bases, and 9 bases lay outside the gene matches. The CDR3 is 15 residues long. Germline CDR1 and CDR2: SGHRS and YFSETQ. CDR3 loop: CASSFFFGGGDTQYF. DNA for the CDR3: TGCGCCAGCAGCTTCTTCTTTGGCGGGGGTGATACGCAGTATTTT.

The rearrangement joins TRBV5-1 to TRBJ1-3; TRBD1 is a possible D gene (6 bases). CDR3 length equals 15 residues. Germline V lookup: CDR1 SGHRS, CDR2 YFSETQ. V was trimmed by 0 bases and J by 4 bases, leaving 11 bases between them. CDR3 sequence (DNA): TGCGCCAGCAGCTTGGCTGGGGGGCACGGAAACACCATATATTTT. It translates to CASSLAGGHGNTIYF.

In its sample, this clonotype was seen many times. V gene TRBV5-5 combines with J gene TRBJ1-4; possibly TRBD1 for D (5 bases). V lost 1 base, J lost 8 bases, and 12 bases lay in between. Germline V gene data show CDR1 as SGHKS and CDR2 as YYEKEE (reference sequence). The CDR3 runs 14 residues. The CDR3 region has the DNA TGTGCCAGCAGCTTGACGCAGGGTGGCGAAAAACTGTTTTTT. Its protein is CASSLTQGGEKLFF.

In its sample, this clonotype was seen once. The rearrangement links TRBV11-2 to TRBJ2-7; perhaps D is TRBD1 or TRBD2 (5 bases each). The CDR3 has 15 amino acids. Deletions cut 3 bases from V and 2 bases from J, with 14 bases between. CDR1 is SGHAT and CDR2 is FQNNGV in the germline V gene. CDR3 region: CASSFDRDGTYEQYV. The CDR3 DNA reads TGTGCCAGCAGCTTCGATCGGGACGGAACCTACGAGCAGTACGTC.

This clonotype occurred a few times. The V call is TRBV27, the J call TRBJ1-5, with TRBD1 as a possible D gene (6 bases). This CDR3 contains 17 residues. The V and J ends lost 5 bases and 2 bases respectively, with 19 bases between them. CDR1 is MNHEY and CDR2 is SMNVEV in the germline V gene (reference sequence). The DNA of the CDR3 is TGTGCCAGCAGTCCGGGACATGGGGTGAGGGGCAATCAGCCCCAGCATTTT. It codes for CASSPGHGVRGNQPQHF.

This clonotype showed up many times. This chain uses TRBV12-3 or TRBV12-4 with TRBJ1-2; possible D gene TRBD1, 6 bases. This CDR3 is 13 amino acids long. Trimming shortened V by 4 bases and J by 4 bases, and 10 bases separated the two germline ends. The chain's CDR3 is CASSSQGFYGYTF. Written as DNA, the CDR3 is TGTGCCAGCAGTTCCCAGGGGTTCTATGGCTACACCTTC.

CDR3 bases: TGCGCCAGCAGCCGCACCGGGGTAGATAGCACAGATACGCAGTATTTT. It specifies CASSRTGVDSTDTQYF. The genes are TRBV4-1 and TRBJ2-3; tentatively, D is TRBD2 (5 bases). V was cut by 4 bases and J by 0 bases, with 14 bases left in between. Germline V gene data show CDR1 as MGHRA and CDR2 as YSYEKL. The CDR3 contains 16 residues.

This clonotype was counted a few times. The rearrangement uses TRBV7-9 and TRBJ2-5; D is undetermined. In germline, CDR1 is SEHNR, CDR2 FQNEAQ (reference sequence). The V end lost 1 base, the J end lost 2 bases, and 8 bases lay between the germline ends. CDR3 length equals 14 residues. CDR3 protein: CASSLDPEQETQYF. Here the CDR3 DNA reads TGTGCCAGCAGCTTAGACCCCGAGCAAGAGACCCAGTACTTC.

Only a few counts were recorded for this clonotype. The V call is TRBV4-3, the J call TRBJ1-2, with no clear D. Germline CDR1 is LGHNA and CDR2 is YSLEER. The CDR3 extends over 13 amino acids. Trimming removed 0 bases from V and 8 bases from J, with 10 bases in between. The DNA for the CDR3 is TGCGCCAGCAGCCAAGAAGTGGGAACGGGCTACACCTTC. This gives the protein CASSQEVGTGYTF.

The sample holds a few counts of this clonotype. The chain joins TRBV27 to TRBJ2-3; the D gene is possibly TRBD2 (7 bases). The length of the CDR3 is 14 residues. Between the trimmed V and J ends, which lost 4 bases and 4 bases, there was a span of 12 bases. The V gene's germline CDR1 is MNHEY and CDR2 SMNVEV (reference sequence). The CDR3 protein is CASSWLGGPDTQYF. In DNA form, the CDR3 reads TGTGCCAGCAGTTGGCTGGGGGGGCCAGATACGCAGTATTTT.